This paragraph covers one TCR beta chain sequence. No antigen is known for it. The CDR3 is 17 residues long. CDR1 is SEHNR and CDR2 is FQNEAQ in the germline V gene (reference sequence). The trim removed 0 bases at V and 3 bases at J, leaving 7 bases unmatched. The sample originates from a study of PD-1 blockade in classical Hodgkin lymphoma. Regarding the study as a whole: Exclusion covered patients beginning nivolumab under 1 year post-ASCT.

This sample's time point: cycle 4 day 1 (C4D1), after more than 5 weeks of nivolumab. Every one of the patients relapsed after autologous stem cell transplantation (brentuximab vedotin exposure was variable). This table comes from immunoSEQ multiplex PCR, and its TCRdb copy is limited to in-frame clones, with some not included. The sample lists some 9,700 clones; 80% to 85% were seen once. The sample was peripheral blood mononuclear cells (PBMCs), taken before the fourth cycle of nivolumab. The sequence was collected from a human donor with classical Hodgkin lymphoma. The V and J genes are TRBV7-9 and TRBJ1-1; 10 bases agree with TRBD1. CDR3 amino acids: CASSLAGGQGSYTEAFF. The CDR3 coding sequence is TGTGCCAGCAGCTTAGCGGGGGGACAGGGGTCGTACACTGAAGCTTTCTTT.